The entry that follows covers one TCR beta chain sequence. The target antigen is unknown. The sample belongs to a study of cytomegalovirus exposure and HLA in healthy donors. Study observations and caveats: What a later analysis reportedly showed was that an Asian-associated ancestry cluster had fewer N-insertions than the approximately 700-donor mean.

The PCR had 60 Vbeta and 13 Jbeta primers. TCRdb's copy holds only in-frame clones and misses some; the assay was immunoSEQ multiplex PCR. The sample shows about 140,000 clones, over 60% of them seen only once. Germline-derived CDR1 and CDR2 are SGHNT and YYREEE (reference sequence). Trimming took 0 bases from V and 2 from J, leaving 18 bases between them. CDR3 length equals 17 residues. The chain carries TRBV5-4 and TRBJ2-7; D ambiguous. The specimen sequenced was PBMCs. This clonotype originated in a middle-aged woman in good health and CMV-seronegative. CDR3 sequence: CASSLVYSGRKTYEQYF. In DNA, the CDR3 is TGTGCCAGCAGCTTGGTGTACTCTGGGCGCAAGACCTACGAGCAGTACTTC. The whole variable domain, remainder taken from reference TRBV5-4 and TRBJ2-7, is ETGVTQSPTHLIKTRGQQVTLRCSSQSGHNTVSWYQQALGQGPQFIFQYYREEENGRGNFPPRFSGLQFPNYSSELNVNALELDDSALYLCASSLVYSGRKTYEQYFGPGTRLTVT.